This T cell receptor beta chain was obtained from a study of CD8+ T cells in alopecia areata. Study summary: Twice a day, 5 to 10 mg of oral tofacitinib was administered to treated patients.

Investigators isolated RNA and reverse transcribed it into cDNA to act as the sequencing template. Assay: immunoSEQ multiplex PCR; the TCRdb copy retains only in-frame clones and omits some. The sample holds fewer than 200,000 clones, about 70% seen once. The V gene lost 3 bases and the J gene lost 1 base, with 10 bases spanning the gap. The CDR3 runs to 14 residues. Germline CDR1 and CDR2: SGDLS and YYNGEE. This TCR derives from a human donor with alopecia areata. Sequenced here: CD8+ T cells sorted from blood, sampled at week 0. This chain links TRBV9 with TRBJ2-5; D ambiguous. CDR3 nucleotide sequence: TGTGCCAGCAGCGCCCCAACATTCCAAGAGACCCAGTACTTC. Translating gives CASSAPTFQETQYF. The full variable domain, completed using reference TRBV9 and TRBJ2-5, is DSGVTQTPKHLITATGQRVTLRCSPRSGDLSVYWYQQSLDQGLQFLIQYYNGEERAKGNILERFSAQQFPDLHSELNLSSLELGDSALYFCASSAPTFQETQYFGPGTRLLVL.